One and the same sample provided the 24 T cell receptor beta chains below, sequenced in a study of blood T cell repertoires in COVID-19. Generated by immunoSEQ multiplex PCR, the TCRdb table keeps only in-frame clones and is missing some. The sample holds about 310,000 clones, 75% to 90% seen once. The sequencing input was PBMCs or T cells enriched from blood (not recorded which). Source of these receptors: a woman aged 40-49 years who had recovered from COVID-19.

The chain recombines TRBV9 with TRBJ1-2; 8 bases match TRBD1. V lost 0 bases to trimming and J lost 4 bases; unmatched junction nucleotides: 8. Germline V CDR1 and CDR2: SGDLS, YYNGEE. The CDR3 runs 16 residues. In nucleotides, the CDR3 is TGTGCCAGCAGCGTAGTTTCAGGGGGCGGAGGCTATGGCTACACCTTC. Translated, it gives CASSVVSGGGGYGYTF.

The rearrangement links TRBV24-1 to TRBJ2-1; D may be TRBD2 (6 bases). The length of the CDR3 is 12 residues. Trimming pared 5 bases from V and 12 bases from J, leaving 13 bases between. Germline-derived CDR1 and CDR2 are KGHDR and SFDVKD. The CDR3 region has the DNA TGTGCCACCAGTGCGGAGGGAGGAGGGCAGTTCTTC. Translating gives CATSAEGGGQFF.

The chain couples TRBV10-1 to TRBJ2-2; 8 bases are shared with TRBD2. Germline trimming cut 3 bases from V and 5 bases from J; bases unmatched to any gene: 8. Germline CDR1 and CDR2: WNHNN and SYGVQD (reference sequence). The CDR3 consists of 16 residues. The CDR3 is CASSDAPGGETGELFF. The CDR3 DNA reads TGCGCCAGCAGTGATGCCCCGGGGGGGGAAACCGGGGAGCTGTTTTTT.

V and J are TRBV5-8 and TRBJ1-3; 7 bases agree with TRBD1. V shed 4 bases and J 1 base; nucleotides not matched to a gene: 14. The germline CDR1 and CDR2 sequences are SGHTS and YDEGEE. The CDR3 totals 18 residues. This chain's CDR3 is CASSLRRTGLLSGNTIYF. DNA of the CDR3: TGTGCCAGCAGCCTTAGGCGGACAGGTTTACTTTCTGGAAACACCATATATTTT.

This chain uses TRBV25-1 with TRBJ2-1; D gene unclear. The germline gives CDR1 MGHDK, CDR2 SYGVNS. This CDR3 spans 14 amino acids. V was trimmed by 4 bases and J by 7 bases, leaving 14 bases between them. The DNA of the CDR3 is TGTGCCAGCAGTGCCCGGGTTTACGAGAATGAGCAGTTCTTC. Its translation: CASSARVYENEQFF.

The V gene is TRBV7-2, the J gene TRBJ2-1; possible D gene TRBD1, 5 bases. From germline, CDR1 is SGHTA and CDR2 FQGNSA. The length of the CDR3 is 15 residues. V lost 1 base to trimming and J lost 4 bases, with 11 bases between them. CDR3 coding DNA: TGTGCCAGCAGCTTAGAACTAACAGGTTACAATGAGCAGTTCTTC. Its protein product is CASSLELTGYNEQFF.

The V call is TRBV28, the J call TRBJ2-1; 10 nucleotides agree with TRBD1. Germline-derived CDR1 and CDR2 are MDHEN and SYDVKM. V shed 3 bases, J shed 2 bases, and the junction held 4 bases outside the gene matches. This CDR3 is 16 amino acids long. In DNA form, the CDR3 reads TGTGCCAGCAGTTTGAGGACAGGGGGAACCTACAATGAGCAGTTCTTC. Translation gives CASSLRTGGTYNEQFF. Looking up the rest from reference TRBV28 and TRBJ2-1 gives the full variable domain: DVKVTQSSRYLVKRTGEKVFLECVQDMDHENMFWYRQDPGLGLRLIYFSYDVKMKEKGDIPEGYSVSREKKERFSLILESASTNQTSMYLCASSLRTGGTYNEQFFGPGTRLTVL.

V usage is TRBV2 and J usage is TRBJ1-2; D is possibly TRBD1 (5 bases). V lost 8 bases to trimming and J lost 8 bases, with 18 bases between them. The CDR3 is 13 residues long. The germline V gene encodes CDR1 SNHLY and CDR2 FYNNEI. Here the CDR3 reads CASVVTGTIGYTF. CDR3 DNA: TGTGCCAGCGTAGTGACGGGGACTATCGGCTACACCTTC.

The CDR3 loop reads CASSPYTGNTGELFF. The DNA of the CDR3 is TGTGCCAGCTCACCATATACAGGGAACACCGGGGAGCTGTTTTTT. The chain uses TRBV18 and TRBJ2-2; D is possibly TRBD1 (5 bases). CDR1 and CDR2 from the germline V gene are KGHSH and LQKENI. Trimming pared 2 bases from V and 1 base from J, leaving 8 bases between. The CDR3 covers 15 residues. The whole variable domain, remainder taken from reference TRBV18 and TRBJ2-2, is NAGVMQNPRHLVRRRGQEARLRCSPMKGHSHVYWYRQLPEEGLKFMVYLQKENIIDESGMPKERFSAEFPKEGPSILRIQQVVRGDSAAYFCASSPYTGNTGELFFGEGSRLTVL.

The chain has TRBV3-1 (or the pseudogene TRBV3-2) and TRBJ2-7, with D perhaps matching TRBD2 (5 bases). V dropped 3 bases and J dropped 4 bases, with 13 bases sitting between them. This CDR3 spans 14 amino acids. CDR1 is LGHDT, CDR2 YNNKEL, per germline (reference sequence). The CDR3 region is CASSHGDTGYEQYF. The CDR3 DNA reads TGTGCCAGCAGCCACGGCGATACGGGATACGAGCAGTACTTC.

Comments on this clone: At one end, the junction sequence differs from germline, possibly due to a read error. The chain carries TRBV7-7 and TRBJ2-1; 8 bases are shared with TRBD2. The germline gives CDR1 SSHAT, CDR2 FNYEAQ (reference sequence). This CDR3 region has 16 residues. Here the CDR3 reads CASSLGGLAGSDEQFF. The CDR3 nucleotides read TGTGCTAGCAGCTTAGGAGGGCTAGCGGGCAGCGATGAGCAGTTCTTC.

The chain employs TRBV5-1 and TRBJ2-3, with a tentative D call TRBD1 (6 bases). The V gene's germline CDR1 is SGHRS and CDR2 YFSETQ. The CDR3 loop spans 13 amino acids. V lost 4 bases to trimming and J lost 4 bases, with 10 bases between them. CDR3 sequence (DNA): TGCGCCAGCAGCAGTTACAGGGCAGATACGCAGTATTTT. This sequence encodes CASSSYRADTQYF.

V and J are TRBV29-1 and TRBJ2-7; TRBD2 matches at 9 bases. The CDR3 runs to 15 residues. Germline V lookup: CDR1 SQVTM, CDR2 ANQGSEA. Trimming cost V 3 bases and J 0 bases; bases outside gene matches: 6. CDR3 coding DNA: TGCAGCGTTGAGGGGCTAGCGGGGAGCTCCTACGAGCAGTACTTC. Residues: CSVEGLAGSSYEQYF.

The chain couples TRBV27 to TRBJ2-7; TRBD1 matches at 11 bases. The CDR3 is made up of 14 amino acids. After removal of 5 bases from V and 4 bases from J, the junction contained 4 bases not matched to a gene. The V gene's germline CDR1 is MNHEY and CDR2 SMNVEV (reference sequence). As DNA, the CDR3 is TGTGCCAGCAGTCGCGGGACAGGGGGTTACGAGCAGTACTTC. It translates to CASSRGTGGYEQYF.

The rearrangement uses TRBV29-1 and TRBJ1-5; TRBD1 aligns across 9 bases. The CDR3 loop spans 13 amino acids. Trimming cost V 7 bases and J 4 bases; bases outside gene matches: 5. CDR1 and CDR2 (germline): SQVTM, ANQGSEA. DNA for the CDR3: TGCAGCGGCGCACAGGGGGCGAATCAGCCCCAGCATTTT. Protein: CSGAQGANQPQHF.

The gene calls are TRBV9 and TRBJ2-1; weak D call: TRBD2 (5 bases). CDR1 and CDR2 (germline): SGDLS, YYNGEE. V lost 0 bases to trimming and J lost 2 bases, with 15 bases between them. CDR3 length: 17 amino acids. The CDR3 sequence is CASSVAGPGSAYNEQFF. As DNA, the CDR3 is TGTGCCAGCAGCGTAGCGGGTCCGGGATCGGCCTACAATGAGCAGTTCTTC.

This chain joins TRBV7-9 and TRBJ2-7, with a possible D match to TRBD1 (5 bases). This CDR3 is built from 16 residues. The germline CDR1 and CDR2 sequences are SEHNR and FQNEAQ (reference sequence). V was cut by 4 bases and J by 2 bases, with 18 bases left in between. The CDR3 DNA follows: TGTGCCAGCAGCTACTGGTTAGGGCCAGGGACCTACGAGCAGTACTTC. It encodes CASSYWLGPGTYEQYF.

The chain employs TRBV5-4 and TRBJ2-3, with no clear D. The CDR3 runs to 12 residues. Trimming took off 2 bases at V and 4 bases at J, with 5 bases between the two ends. The germline V gene has CDR1 SGHNT and CDR2 YYREEE (reference sequence). CDR3 sequence reads: CASSFGSDTQYF. The CDR3 region has the DNA TGTGCCAGCAGCTTCGGGTCAGATACGCAGTATTTT.

The count of this clone is one. This chain links TRBV6-5 with TRBJ1-1; tentatively, D is TRBD1 (5 bases). The ends were cut back, 7 bases at V and 6 bases at J, with 9 bases in the middle. The CDR3 has 11 amino acids. Germline values: CDR1 MNHEY, CDR2 SVGAGI. The DNA for the CDR3 is TGTGCCAGCATATGGGGCTCTGAAGCTTTCTTT. This sequence encodes CASIWGSEAFF.

The chain has TRBV29-1 and TRBJ1-2; D might be TRBD1 (5 bases). Germline V gene sequence: CDR1 SQVTM, CDR2 ANQGSEA. V was trimmed by 2 bases and J by 3 bases, leaving 10 bases between them. The CDR3 is made up of 13 amino acids. The CDR3 loop is CSVESGLDYGYTF. The CDR3 nucleotides read TGCAGCGTTGAATCGGGACTTGACTATGGCTACACCTTC.

The chain recombines TRBV28 with TRBJ2-7; TRBD2 aligns across 12 bases. The CDR3 extends over 17 amino acids. The V gene's germline CDR1 is MDHEN and CDR2 SYDVKM. V gave up 4 bases and J gave up 3 bases; unmatched junction bases: 10. CDR3 sequence (DNA): TGTGCCAGCAGTTCTTTCGTTGGGACTAGCGGGCTCTACGAGCAGTACTTC. Translated, it gives CASSSFVGTSGLYEQYF.

The rearrangement uses TRBV10-3 and TRBJ2-2, with D possibly matching TRBD2 (5 bases). V lost 5 bases and J lost 0, with 13 bases in between. Looked up from germline, CDR1 is ENHRY and CDR2 is SYGVKD. The CDR3 has 16 amino acids. CDR3 DNA: TGTGCCATCAGTCTCCGGGATACAGCGAACACCGGGGAGCTGTTTTTT. This sequence encodes CAISLRDTANTGELFF.

This clone came up once. J is TRBJ2-7 and V is TRBV30; 7 bases agree with TRBD2. The length of the CDR3 is 13 residues. The V gene's germline CDR1 is GTSNPN and CDR2 SVGIG (reference sequence). J gave up 4 bases and V 4 bases, and 7 bases lay outside the gene matches. CDR3 DNA: TGTGCCTGGACCTCAGCGGGACCTTACGAGCAGTACTTC. It is translated as CAWTSAGPYEQYF.

This chain joins TRBV6-2 or TRBV6-3 and TRBJ1-5; weak D call: TRBD1 (5 bases). Germline V gene lookup returns CDR1 MNHEY and CDR2 SVGEGT. Trimming removed 2 bases from V and 7 bases from J, with 12 bases in between. The CDR3 spans 14 residues. CDR3 amino acids: CASSYNQGGQPQHF. The CDR3 nucleotides are TGTGCCAGCAGTTACAACCAGGGCGGACAGCCCCAGCATTTT.